Sequencing of this TCR beta chain was carried out in a study of T-cell memory formation after mild COVID-19. Overall study: The study found TCR clusters largely donor specific. Study-level findings and limits: Later expanders leaned CD4+, whereas clones that contracted between day 15 and 85 were balanced CD4/CD8. Among contracting clones, CD4+ were mainly CM/EM and CD8+ enriched in EMRA.

This CDR3 region has 15 residues. The V gene end was trimmed by 6 bases and the J gene end by 6 bases; junction bases not matched to a gene: 12. Germline V gives CDR1 SGHVS, CDR2 FNYEAQ. TCR alpha and TCR beta cDNA libraries with sample barcodes and UMIs came from 5'RACE using constant-segment primers. TCRdb itself ran the 5' RACE reads through MiXCR, one entry per CDR3 protein. Among some 300,000 distinct CDR3 sequences listed, less than 20% were seen once. This clonotype was seen a few times. What it recognizes is unknown. The rearrangement joins TRBV7-6 to TRBJ1-1; 8 bases fit TRBD1. Sequenced input: PBMCs or a T cell subset sorted from them (not recorded which). The sequence was obtained from a man younger than 35 who had mild COVID-19 (a few samples of this study predate the infection). Cell type and time point are not known. The CDR3 here is CASRELRQGMPEAFF. CDR3 sequence (DNA): TGTGCCAGCAGGGAACTAAGACAGGGGATGCCTGAAGCTTTCTTT. The whole variable domain, remainder taken from reference TRBV7-6 and TRBJ1-1, is GAGVSQSPRYKVTKRGQDVALRCDPISGHVSLYWYRQALGQGPEFLTYFNYEAQQDKSGLPNDRFSAERPEGSISTLTIQRTEQRDSAMYRCASRELRQGMPEAFFGQGTRLTVV.